These 10 T cell receptor beta chains share one sample of origin, sequenced in a study of tumor and adjacent non-tumor tissue in lung cancer (dated by TCRdb to between 2018 and 2020). Libraries were built with multiplex PCR. Instrument on record: Illumina HiSeq 2500. TCRbeta libraries were built by three rounds of nested PCR using primers (Table S4), following protocols modified from ARM-PCR. Clones were called with MiXCR by TCRdb after fastp trimmed the public reads at Q25, and only in-frame beta chains were retained. Rows with a matching CDR3 protein are joined into one entry that keeps the most common DNA and genes. This sample gives roughly 120,000 distinct CDR3 sequences in total; approximately 87% of them show up just once. The ten largest clonotypes hold approximately 24% of the sample. RNA was extracted from bulk unsorted tissue and checked for quality with a NanoDrop ND-1000 and an Agilent 2100.

The sample consisted of lung tumor tissue. All receptors come from a man aged 70 or older with non-small cell lung cancer.

This clonotype appeared once. Mismatch with germline at one junction end may stem from a read error. This chain links TRBV4-3 with TRBJ2-2; tentative D call: TRBD2 (5 bases). CDR3 size: 14 residues. Germline loops: CDR1 LGHNA, CDR2 YSLEER. This CDR3 reads CASSWVTTTGEPFF. The DNA for the CDR3 is TGCGCCAGCAGCTGGGTCACAACCACCGGGGAGCCGTTTTTT.

The chain has TRBV20-1 and TRBJ2-2, with 9 nucleotides matching TRBD2. With 3 bases clipped from V and 15 bases from J, the junction kept 11 bases outside the gene matches. The germline V gene has CDR1 DFQATT and CDR2 SNEGSKA (reference sequence). The CDR3 is made up of 13 amino acids. The CDR3 sequence is CSASGVTSGGLFF. CDR3 sequence (DNA): TGCAGTGCTAGCGGGGTTACAAGCGGGGGGTTGTTTTTT.

The chain employs TRBV4-3 and TRBJ2-7; D perhaps matches TRBD1 (5 bases). Per the germline V gene, CDR1 is LGHNA and CDR2 is YSLEER. The CDR3 totals 14 residues. Deletions cut 3 bases from V and 3 bases from J, with 12 bases between. The CDR3 nucleotides are TGCGCCAGCAGCCATGGGGCTAGTCTCTACGAGCAGTACTTC. Protein product: CASSHGASLYEQYF.

In regard to this clonotype: The CDR3 carries no conserved terminal phenylalanine or tryptophan, so it likely arises from a read error. The DNA is left out, because the CDR3 cannot be placed on it with certainty; the CDR3 is given as TCRdb lists it. The rearrangement joins TRBV11-2 to TRBJ1-6; TRBD1 is taken as the D call from the table, unchecked against the DNA. In germline, CDR1 is SGHAT, CDR2 FQNNGV. The CDR3 is 18 residues long, ends included. The CDR3 reads CVSSPRTWGSSYNSPLHL.

A word on this clonotype: It is likely a read error, because the conserved phenylalanine at the end of the CDR3 is missing. The chain is built from TRBV20-1 and TRBJ2-2; D is uncertain. From germline, CDR1 is DFQATT and CDR2 SNEGSKA (reference sequence). CDR3 size: 15 residues. Trimming stripped 1 base from V and 2 bases from J, with 11 bases between. The CDR3 sequence is CSARVGDKNTGELFI. The CDR3 DNA reads TGCAGTGCTAGAGTTGGGGATAAAAACACCGGGGAGCTGTTTATT.

The rearrangement links TRBV6-5 to TRBJ2-7, with 7 bases identical to TRBD1. V shed 6 bases, J shed 2 bases, and the junction held 4 bases outside the gene matches. Germline assignment: CDR1 MNHEY and CDR2 SVGAGI. The CDR3 contains 13 residues. Here the CDR3 DNA reads TGTGCCAGCAGCCGGGGACAGCCCTACGAGCAGTACTTC. Amino acids: CASSRGQPYEQYF.

With respect to this clonotype: With a much larger clone just one base away, this may be a read error. The chain links TRBV7-2 to TRBJ2-7; 7 nucleotides align to TRBD1. J was trimmed by 3 bases and V by 3 bases; bases with no gene match: 8. The CDR3 totals 15 residues. Per the germline V gene, CDR1 is SGHTA and CDR2 is FQGNSA. CDR3: CASSFLRDSNYEQYF. CDR3 nucleotides: TGTGCCAGCAGCTTCCTCAGGGACAGTAACTACGAGCAGTACTTC.

Worth noting for this clonotype: One junction end does not reproduce the germline sequence, and a read error may be involved. The chain carries TRBV11-3 and TRBJ1-1, with a weak D call TRBD1 (6 bases). Germline V gene lookup returns CDR1 SGHNT and CDR2 YENEEA. The CDR3 contains 16 residues. The CDR3 loop is CASSFLDRTLNTEAFF. Here the CDR3 DNA reads TGTGCCAGCAGCTTCCTGGACAGAACTCTGAACACTGAAGCCTTCTTT.

In the case of this clonotype: Germline and junction disagree at one end, which may indicate a read error. V usage is TRBV4-3 and J usage is TRBJ1-1; 8 bases are shared with TRBD1. CDR3 length equals 14 residues. Germline V lookup: CDR1 LGHNA, CDR2 YSLEER. Here the CDR3 reads CASNQDLGDRRAFF. CDR3 DNA sequence: TGCGCCAGCAACCAAGATCTTGGGGACAGGAGAGCTTTCTTT.

Regarding this clonotype: A read error is likely, as this CDR3 ends without the conserved phenylalanine or tryptophan. The rearrangement links TRBV29-1 to TRBJ1-2; TRBD1 matches 8 bases. Germline V gene data show CDR1 as SQVTM and CDR2 as ANQGSEA. The CDR3 consists of 14 residues. The CDR3 DNA follows: TGCAGTGTTGAAGATAGTGGACAGGGAAGTGGCTACACCCTC. Its translation: CSVEDSGQGSGYTL.